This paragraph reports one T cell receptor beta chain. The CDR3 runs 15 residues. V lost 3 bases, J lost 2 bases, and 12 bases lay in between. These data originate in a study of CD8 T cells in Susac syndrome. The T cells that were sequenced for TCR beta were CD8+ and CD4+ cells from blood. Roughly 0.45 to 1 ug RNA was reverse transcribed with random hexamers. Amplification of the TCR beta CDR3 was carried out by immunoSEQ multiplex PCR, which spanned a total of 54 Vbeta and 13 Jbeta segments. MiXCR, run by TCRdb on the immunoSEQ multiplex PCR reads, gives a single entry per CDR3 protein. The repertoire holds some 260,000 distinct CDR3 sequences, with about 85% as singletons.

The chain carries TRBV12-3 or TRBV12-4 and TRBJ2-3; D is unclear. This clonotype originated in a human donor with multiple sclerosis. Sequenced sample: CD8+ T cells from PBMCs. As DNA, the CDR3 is TGTGCCAGCAGTTTTCTACAGCGTACCACAGATACGCAGTATTTT. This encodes CASSFLQRTTDTQYF.